Following are 6 T cell receptor beta chains from one sample sequenced in a study of OX40 agonist ivuxolimab in advanced cancers. This table comes from immunoSEQ multiplex PCR, and its TCRdb copy is limited to in-frame clones, with some not included. The repertoire holds 60,000 to 70,000 clones, with 89% as singletons. The sample here was CD4+ or CD8+ T cells sorted from blood, taken in a trial of the OX40 agonist ivuxolimab. These receptor sequences come from an adult with an advanced solid tumor such as melanoma, head and neck, liver or kidney cancer.

V gene TRBV7-9 combines with J gene TRBJ2-2; D remains ambiguous. V was trimmed by 5 bases and J by 0 bases, leaving 13 bases between them. Germline values: CDR1 SEHNR, CDR2 FQNEAQ (reference sequence). The CDR3 runs 16 residues. CDR3 in DNA: TGTGCCAGCAGCCCCTGGGCGGTCGCGAACACCGGGGAGCTGTTTTTT. Protein sequence: CASSPWAVANTGELFF. Supplemented by reference TRBV7-9 and TRBJ2-2, the full variable domain reads DTGVSQNPRHKITKRGQNVTFRCDPISEHNRLYWYRQTLGQGPEFLTYFQNEAQLEKSRLLSDRFSAERPKGSFSTLEIQRTEQGDSAMYLCASSPWAVANTGELFFGEGSRLTVL.

V gene TRBV10-3 combines with J gene TRBJ2-7; D is undetermined. This CDR3 region has 15 residues. Germline CDR1 reads ENHRY; CDR2 reads SYGVKD. V lost 10 bases and J lost 3, with 22 bases in between. The CDR3 loop is CATTSMGTSGYEQYF. CDR3 sequence (DNA): TGTGCCACTACCTCCATGGGTACCAGTGGCTACGAGCAGTACTTC.

The rearrangement joins TRBV13 to TRBJ2-3; the D is unclear. CDR3 length: 15 amino acids. Germline CDR1 and CDR2: PRHDT and FYEKMQ (reference sequence). V gave up 5 bases and J gave up 0 bases, with 12 bases separating them. CDR3 nucleotides: TGTGCCAGCAGCATGACTTCAATGAGCACAGATACGCAGTATTTT. It yields the protein CASSMTSMSTDTQYF. The full variable domain, rest sourced from reference TRBV13 and TRBJ2-3, is AAGVIQSPRHLIKEKRETATLKCYPIPRHDTVYWYQQGPGQDPQFLISFYEKMQSDKGSIPDRFSAQQFSDYHSELNMSSLELGDSALYFCASSMTSMSTDTQYFGPGTRLTVL.

The V call is TRBV19, the J call TRBJ1-4, with D unclear. CDR1 LNHDA and CDR2 SQIVND come from the germline V gene (reference sequence). Trimming took off 6 bases at V and 4 bases at J, with 12 bases between the two ends. The CDR3 length is 14 residues. The CDR3 DNA follows: TGTGCCAGTAGATCGGGGTCCTTTAATGAAAAACTGTTTTTT. It encodes CASRSGSFNEKLFF. The entire variable domain, with the rest obtained from reference TRBV19 and TRBJ1-4, is as follows: DGGITQSPKYLFRKEGQNVTLSCEQNLNHDAMYWYRQDPGQGLRLIYYSQIVNDFQKGDIAEGYSVSREKKESFPLTVTSAQKNPTAFYLCASRSGSFNEKLFFGSGTQLSVL.

The chain has TRBV27 and TRBJ1-2; no definite D call. CDR1 and CDR2 from the germline V gene are MNHEY and SMNVEV (reference sequence). CDR3 length equals 14 residues. Trimming cost V 5 bases and J 0 bases, with 10 bases left between them. Written as DNA, the CDR3 is TGTGCCAGCAGTACCCTAGGAGCTAACTATGGCTACACCTTC. It codes for CASSTLGANYGYTF.

The chain links TRBV2 to TRBJ1-2; TRBD1 might be the D (6 bases). The CDR3 consists of 12 residues. Looked up from germline, CDR1 is SNHLY and CDR2 is FYNNEI. The ends were cut back, 7 bases at V and 4 bases at J, with 10 bases in the middle. CDR3 nucleotides: TGTGCCAGCAAAGGGGGGGCCTATGGCTACACCTTC. As protein: CASKGGAYGYTF.